Below, 3 T cell receptor beta chains from the same sample are listed, as sequenced in a study of blood T cell repertoires in COVID-19 (dated by TCRdb to 2020 to 2021). Libraries came from the immunoSEQ multiplex PCR assay. This immuneACCESS table, as held by TCRdb, lists in-frame sequences with V and J called but not all clones. Of the missing ones, under half trace to an unresolved V gene in checked studies; the others have no known cause. Within this sample are more than 85,000 clones, with more than 75% of them counted one time only. The ten top clones hold about 3% of the sample. Sequencing input: peripheral blood. Every receptor here comes from a man in his fifties or sixties with active or convalescent COVID-19.

The rearrangement uses TRBV10-3 and TRBJ2-5; TRBD1 matches at 7 bases. There are 14 residues in the CDR3. Germline assignment: CDR1 ENHRY and CDR2 SYGVKD. With V trimmed by 7 bases and J by 0 bases, 5 bases remained unmatched. The CDR3 sequence is CAINPGQNQETQYF. The CDR3 DNA reads as TGTGCCATCAACCCGGGACAGAACCAAGAGACCCAGTACTTC.

The chain recombines TRBV7-9 with TRBJ1-3, with TRBD1 matching 7 bases. J gave up 0 bases and V 5 bases, and 7 bases lay outside the gene matches. The CDR3 has 16 amino acids. CDR1 is SEHNR, CDR2 FQNEAQ, per germline (reference sequence). The CDR3 sequence is CASSDRDPFSGNTIYF. The CDR3 DNA follows: TGTGCCAGCAGCGACAGGGATCCTTTCTCTGGAAACACCATATATTTT.

The chain has TRBV5-1 and TRBJ2-1; 11 positions match TRBD2. Germline assignment: CDR1 SGHRS and CDR2 YFSETQ. CDR3 length equals 15 residues. V gave up 4 bases and J gave up 3 bases; unmatched junction bases: 3. The CDR3, as DNA: TGCGCCAGCAGCGTAGCGGGGGGGGACTACAATGAGCAGTTCTTC. Translating gives CASSVAGGDYNEQFF.